These 3 T cell receptor beta chains originate from one sample sequenced in a study of blood T cell repertoires in COVID-19. The data were produced by immunoSEQ multiplex PCR, yet TCRdb's version contains in-frame clones alone and is incomplete. The repertoire holds around 100,000 clones, with 75% to 90% as singletons. The specimen sequenced was peripheral blood. Source of these receptors: a middle-aged woman with acute or convalescent COVID-19.

The chain is built from TRBV9 and TRBJ2-3, with a possible D match to TRBD2 (7 bases). The CDR3 totals 15 residues. From germline, CDR1 is SGDLS and CDR2 YYNGEE. V was cut by 3 bases and J by 6 bases, with 17 bases left in between. DNA of the CDR3: TGTGCCAGCAGCGCTCGCCCGGGGGGCCAGGATACGCAGTATTTT. The encoded protein is CASSARPGGQDTQYF.

The genes are TRBV3-1 (or the pseudogene TRBV3-2) and TRBJ1-5; possible D gene TRBD1, 5 bases. Germline CDR1 and CDR2: LGHDT and YNNKEL (reference sequence). Trimming cost V 2 bases and J 2 bases, with 13 bases left between them. The CDR3 totals 16 residues. DNA of the CDR3: TGTGCCAGCAGCCAACAGGGCGGGGGAGGCAATCAGCCCCAGCATTTT. The encoded protein is CASSQQGGGGNQPQHF.

V is TRBV30 and J is TRBJ1-1; D unclear. This CDR3 has 13 residues. Germline lookup yields CDR1 GTSNPN and CDR2 SVGIG (reference sequence). Trimming took 0 bases from V and 6 from J, leaving 11 bases between them. CDR3 in amino acids: CAWSVSGPAEAFF. CDR3 bases: TGTGCCTGGAGTGTATCAGGCCCGGCTGAAGCTTTCTTT. The whole variable domain, remainder taken from reference TRBV30 and TRBJ1-1, is SQTIHQWPATLVQPVGSPLSLECTVEGTSNPNLYWYRQAAGRGLQLLFYSVGIGQISSEVPQNLSASRPQDRQFILSSKKLLLSDSGFYLCAWSVSGPAEAFFGQGTRLTVV.